The present T cell receptor beta chain was sequenced within a study of blood T cell repertoires in COVID-19. Study summary: T cells, B-cell-depleted T cells, or PBMCs provided the cDNA or gDNA that served as material.

This clone was seen just once. Trimming took 1 base from V and 2 from J; bases not matched to a gene: 4. The V gene's germline CDR1 is SEHNR and CDR2 FQNEAQ (reference sequence). The CDR3 length is 15 residues. Repertoires were generated with immunoSEQ multiplex PCR, while TCRdb's copy carries only in-frame clones and drops some. The sample includes about 140,000 clones, about three quarters of them seen just once. This TCR was recovered from a man aged 45-60 years with acute or convalescent COVID-19. Sequenced: peripheral blood. The rearrangement links TRBV7-9 to TRBJ1-2; TRBD1 matches 7 bases. The CDR3 region has the DNA TGTGCCAGCAGCTTAGGTTCAGGGGGAAACTATGGCTACACCTTC. Translated, it gives CASSLGSGGNYGYTF.